These 26 T cell receptor beta chains share one sample of origin, sequenced in a study of OX40 agonist ivuxolimab in advanced cancers. Using immunoSEQ multiplex PCR, the repertoire was profiled, and TCRdb retains in-frame clones only, with some absent. This sample has approximately 74,000 clones, with about nine tenths found just once. This material consisted of CD4+ or CD8+ T cells sorted from blood, taken in a trial of the OX40 agonist ivuxolimab. These receptors all come from an adult with an advanced solid tumor such as melanoma, head and neck, liver or kidney cancer.

The chain employs TRBV4-3 and TRBJ1-5; 7 bases map to TRBD1. V lost 4 bases, J lost 10 bases, and 13 bases stayed unmatched. Germline CDR1 is LGHNA and CDR2 is YSLEER. This CDR3 spans 15 amino acids. CDR3 DNA: TGCGCCAGCAGCCCAAGGAGGGGGCCCGGGAAACCCCAGCATTTT. This encodes CASSPRRGPGKPQHF.

The rearrangement uses TRBV4-1 and TRBJ2-1; tentative D call: TRBD1 (6 bases). The CDR3 has 18 residues. V lost 1 base and J lost 5, with 21 bases in between. The germline V gene encodes CDR1 MGHRA and CDR2 YSYEKL. The CDR3 DNA is TGCGCCAGCAGCCAAGTCTCAGGGGCTCCCTCCCCGCACAATGAGCAGTTCTTC. The encoded protein is CASSQVSGAPSPHNEQFF.

The genes are TRBV5-5 and TRBJ1-5, with TRBD1 matching over 11 bases. Germline loops: CDR1 SGHKS, CDR2 YYEKEE (reference sequence). There are 16 residues in the CDR3. After removal of 4 bases from V and 7 bases from J, the junction contained 10 bases not matched to a gene. The CDR3 DNA reads TGTGCCAGCAGCCCTGGACCGGGACAGGGGGGACAGCCCCAGCATTTT. This codes for CASSPGPGQGGQPQHF.

J is TRBJ2-7 and V is TRBV27; 7 bases are shared with TRBD2. Losses at the gene ends were 5 bases for V and 0 bases for J; bases not matched to a gene: 7. The CDR3 totals 15 residues. CDR1 and CDR2 from the germline V gene are MNHEY and SMNVEV (reference sequence). This chain's CDR3 is CASSIILAASYEQYF. In DNA form, the CDR3 reads TGTGCCAGCAGTATAATTCTAGCGGCCTCCTACGAGCAGTACTTC.

This clone has only a few counts. The gene calls are TRBV6-5 and TRBJ1-2, with no clear D. V was cut by 6 bases and J by 3 bases, with 8 bases left in between. The germline V gene encodes CDR1 MNHEY and CDR2 SVGAGI. The CDR3 contains 12 residues. The chain's CDR3 is CASRTSDYGYTF. The DNA of the CDR3 is TGTGCCAGCAGAACCAGTGACTATGGCTACACCTTC.

The genes are TRBV5-8 and TRBJ2-7; D could derive from TRBD1 or TRBD2 (5 bases each). This CDR3 region has 12 residues. Germline lookup yields CDR1 SGHTS and CDR2 YDEGEE. V gave up 3 bases and J gave up 7 bases, with 11 bases separating them. The CDR3 coding sequence is TGTGCCAGCAGCTGGGGACCCTTAGAGCAGTACTTC. It translates to CASSWGPLEQYF.

The V gene is TRBV18, the J gene TRBJ2-3; 16 nucleotides match TRBD2. V lost 2 bases, J lost 4 bases, and 6 bases stayed unmatched. The germline CDR1 and CDR2 sequences are KGHSH and LQKENI. This CDR3 is built from 18 residues. CDR3 coding DNA: TGTGCCAGCTCACCATCGGGACTAGCGGGGGGGCCTGCAGATACGCAGTATTTT. Translating it yields CASSPSGLAGGPADTQYF.

This clone was found once. The chain couples TRBV6-1 to TRBJ2-1; 7 nucleotides align to TRBD1. Germline CDR1 is MNHNS and CDR2 is SASEGT. CDR3 length equals 14 residues. The V and J ends lost 5 bases and 0 bases, in that order; junction bases with no gene match: 1. CDR3 residues: CASSTGDSYNEQFF. CDR3 DNA: TGTGCCAGCAGTACAGGGGACTCCTACAATGAGCAGTTCTTC.

V is TRBV27 and J is TRBJ2-1; no firm D call. The CDR3 runs to 14 residues. Germline CDR1 and CDR2: MNHEY and SMNVEV (reference sequence). Trimming pared 4 bases from V and 8 bases from J, leaving 15 bases between. This CDR3 is CASSSYTAADEQFF. CDR3 in DNA: TGTGCCAGCAGTTCCTACACCGCGGCCGATGAGCAGTTCTTC.

V gene TRBV7-6 combines with J gene TRBJ2-7, with TRBD2 identical over 7 bases. V dropped 4 bases and J dropped 2; count of bases not matched to a gene: 11. CDR3 size: 16 residues. Germline V CDR1 and CDR2: SGHVS, FNYEAQ. The CDR3 DNA sequence: TGTGCCAGCAGCTCAACCTCGGGGGGATCGGCCTACGAGCAGTACTTC. Protein: CASSSTSGGSAYEQYF.

Turning to this clone: The germline gene is not matched at one end of the junction; a read error may be the cause. The chain employs TRBV7-9 and TRBJ1-4; D is unclear. This CDR3 comprises 15 residues. Germline V CDR1 and CDR2: SEHNR, FQNEAQ (reference sequence). The CDR3 protein is CASSLAIGVIEKLFF. In DNA form, the CDR3 reads TGTGCCAGCAGCCTAGCCATCGGGGTAATAGAAAAACTGTTTTTT. Full variable domain (missing parts from reference TRBV7-9 and TRBJ1-4): DTGVSQNPRHKITKRGQNVTFRCDPISEHNRLYWYRQTLGQGPEFLTYFQNEAQLEKSRLLSDRFSAERPKGSFSTLEIQRTEQGDSAMYLCASSLAIGVIEKLFFGSGTQLSVL.

This chain joins TRBV19 and TRBJ1-1; D unclear. CDR1 LNHDA and CDR2 SQIVND come from the germline V gene (reference sequence). The germline V and J ends were trimmed by 5 bases and 10 bases, with 5 bases remaining between them. There are 9 residues in the CDR3. The CDR3 DNA reads as TGTGCCAGTAGTCCCGGAGCTTTCTTT. Residues: CASSPGAFF.

V is TRBV19 and J is TRBJ1-3; no clear D. V gave up 6 bases and J gave up 4 bases, with 7 bases separating them. The CDR3 totals 12 residues. The V gene's germline CDR1 is LNHDA and CDR2 SQIVND (reference sequence). The CDR3 nucleotides read TGTGCCAGTAGCTTCCAGGGAAACACCATATATTTT. Translation gives CASSFQGNTIYF.

The V call is TRBV15, the J call TRBJ1-4, with unresolved D. The germline gives CDR1 LNHNV, CDR2 YYDKDF (reference sequence). The CDR3 extends over 17 amino acids. The ends were cut back, 1 base at V and 4 bases at J, with 16 bases in the middle. CDR3 amino acids: CATSRVPQTKFNEKLFF. In DNA, the CDR3 is TGTGCCACCAGCAGAGTCCCTCAGACGAAATTTAATGAAAAACTGTTTTTT. The variable domain in full, with the rest retrieved from reference TRBV15 and TRBJ1-4, is DAMVIQNPRYQVTQFGKPVTLSCSQTLNHNVMYWYQQKSSQAPKLLFHYYDKDFNNEADTPDNFQSRRPNTSFCFLDIRSPGLGDTAMYLCATSRVPQTKFNEKLFFGSGTQLSVL.

The count of this clone is one. J is TRBJ2-7 and V is TRBV30; the D is unclear. V lost 2 bases and J lost 0, with 8 bases in between. The CDR3 contains 13 residues. The germline V gene has CDR1 GTSNPN and CDR2 SVGIG (reference sequence). CDR3 protein: CAWSPSTSYEQYF. The CDR3 DNA reads TGTGCCTGGAGTCCCAGCACCTCCTACGAGCAGTACTTC.

The J gene is TRBJ1-5, the V gene TRBV27; D unresolved. The ends were cut back, 2 bases at V and 1 base at J, with 9 bases in the middle. This CDR3 contains 15 residues. Germline loops: CDR1 MNHEY, CDR2 SMNVEV (reference sequence). The CDR3 here is CASSLIGVSNQPQHF. CDR3 DNA: TGTGCCAGCAGTTTAATCGGGGTGAGCAATCAGCCCCAGCATTTT.

This chain joins TRBV27 and TRBJ1-5; unclear D gene. Trimming removed 8 bases at V and 1 base at J, with 9 bases between. CDR1 MNHEY and CDR2 SMNVEV come from the germline V gene (reference sequence). The CDR3 extends over 13 amino acids. CDR3 DNA sequence: TGTGCCAGCGGAGCGGGAAGCAATCAGCCCCAGCATTTT. Encoded protein: CASGAGSNQPQHF.

The genes are TRBV6-5 and TRBJ2-7; D may be TRBD1 (6 bases). The germline gives CDR1 MNHEY, CDR2 SVGAGI. V was shortened by 3 bases and J by 7 bases, with 10 bases between the two germline ends. The CDR3 covers 12 residues. The CDR3 nucleotides read TGTGCCAGCAGTTATGGGGGCGGGGAGCAGTACTTC. Translation gives CASSYGGGEQYF.

The chain combines TRBV6-6 with TRBJ1-1; D possibly corresponds to TRBD1 (6 bases). Per germline, CDR1 MNHNY and CDR2 SVGAGI (reference sequence). Trimming took 6 bases from V and 3 from J, leaving 14 bases between them. CDR3 size: 14 residues. As DNA, the CDR3 is TGTGCCAGCAGGCGCCTCACAGGGTACACTGAAGCTTTCTTT. It encodes CASRRLTGYTEAFF.

This clone appeared once. The chain couples TRBV19 to TRBJ2-7; maybe TRBD2 (5 bases). V was trimmed by 3 bases and J by 3 bases, leaving 12 bases between them. The CDR3 is 14 residues long. Germline-derived CDR1 and CDR2 are LNHDA and SQIVND (reference sequence). As DNA, the CDR3 is TGTGCCAGTAGTATCGGCCGAGACTACTACGAGCAGTACTTC. Encoded protein: CASSIGRDYYEQYF.

V and J are TRBV4-3 and TRBJ1-2; 7 bases fit TRBD1. The J segment lost 2 bases and the V segment lost 0 bases, leaving 12 bases of the junction unmatched. The CDR3 contains 18 residues. The germline V gene has CDR1 LGHNA and CDR2 YSLEER. CDR3 sequence: CASSQDRAGTDINYGYTF. The CDR3 nucleotides read TGCGCCAGCAGCCAAGATAGAGCGGGGACAGATATAAACTATGGCTACACCTTC.

V is TRBV7-6 and J is TRBJ2-2, with 8 positions matching TRBD2. This CDR3 is 15 amino acids long. CDR1 SGHVS and CDR2 FNYEAQ come from the germline V gene. Trimming took 4 bases from V and 4 from J; bases not matched to a gene: 5. The CDR3 bases are TGTGCCAGCAGCTACGGGGGGGTTGGCACCGGGGAGCTGTTTTTT. Translating it yields CASSYGGVGTGELFF. Supplemented by reference TRBV7-6 and TRBJ2-2, the full variable domain reads GAGVSQSPRYKVTKRGQDVALRCDPISGHVSLYWYRQALGQGPEFLTYFNYEAQQDKSGLPNDRFSAERPEGSISTLTIQRTEQRDSAMYRCASSYGGVGTGELFFGEGSRLTVL.

The chain carries TRBV7-2 and TRBJ1-5; D is unclear. Germline CDR1 reads SGHTA; CDR2 reads FQGNSA. The V end was cut by 5 bases, the J end by 6 bases, with 14 bases between. The CDR3 is made up of 14 amino acids. The CDR3 DNA reads TGTGCCAGCAGCCCGATGAGAGCCCCTCAGCCCCAGCATTTT. Encoded protein: CASSPMRAPQPQHF.

This clone was seen more than once but under ten times. This chain uses TRBV4-3 with TRBJ2-3; D gene uncertain. Trimming removed 4 bases at V and 1 base at J, with 15 bases between. The CDR3 has 16 residues. Germline values: CDR1 LGHNA, CDR2 YSLEER. This CDR3 reads CASSPGPGRGTDTQYF. CDR3 DNA: TGCGCCAGCAGCCCAGGTCCGGGTAGAGGCACAGATACGCAGTATTTT.

The rearrangement links TRBV2 to TRBJ1-3, with unresolved D. The CDR3 length is 18 residues. CDR1 and CDR2 (germline): SNHLY, FYNNEI. Trimming removed 4 bases at V and 2 bases at J, with 21 bases between. CDR3 nucleotides: TGTGCCAGCAGTGGGGCCTTGGAGGGAATAGTCGCTGGAAACACCATATATTTT. The encoded protein is CASSGALEGIVAGNTIYF. Full variable domain (remainder filled in from reference TRBV2 and TRBJ1-3): EPEVTQTPSHQVTQMGQEVILRCVPISNHLYFYWYRQILGQKVEFLVSFYNNEISEKSEIFDDQFSVERPDGSNFTLKIRSTKLEDSAMYFCASSGALEGIVAGNTIYFGEGSWLTVV.

This chain uses TRBV4-2 with TRBJ2-1; a possible D gene is TRBD1 (6 bases). The germline V and J ends were trimmed by 2 bases and 0 bases, with 14 bases remaining between them. The germline V gene encodes CDR1 LGHNA and CDR2 YNFKEQ. The CDR3 spans 17 residues. CDR3 DNA sequence: TGTGCCAGCAGCCAACTCGTAGGGACAAGCTCCTACAATGAGCAGTTCTTC. Its protein is CASSQLVGTSSYNEQFF.